This T cell receptor (beta chain) was captured in a study of resident and recirculating memory T cells in vitiligo. Study-wide context: Samples were epidermis from two lesional and two nonlesional sites, plus PBMCs.

Clones were read by immunoSEQ multiplex PCR, and TCRdb kept only the in-frame ones, dropping some. The table lists 55,000 to 75,000 clones, approximately 90% of them singletons, with just under 5% in the top ten. This CDR3 comprises 12 residues. Deletions cut 6 bases from V and 4 bases from J, with 12 bases between. Germline assignment: CDR1 SQVTM and CDR2 ANQGSEA. The rearrangement links TRBV29-1 to TRBJ2-5; D is undetermined. The clonotype comes from a male donor with vitiligo. Sequencing was performed on blood. The CDR3 spells CSVRENRETQYF. DNA of the CDR3: TGCAGCGTACGAGAAAACCGAGAGACCCAGTACTTC.